The next 10 T cell receptor beta chains were all read from a single sample in a study of blood T cell repertoires in COVID-19 (dated by TCRdb to the early 2020s). Library creation used the immunoSEQ multiplex PCR assay. Held by TCRdb, this immuneACCESS table contains in-frame sequences only and omits some clones. Under half of the omission traces to an unresolved V gene where checked; the cause of the rest is unknown. The sample data list approximately 300,000 clones, and 92% of these were observed just once. The ten largest clonotypes hold about 18% of the sample. Sequencing was done on a sample of PBMCs or T cells enriched from blood (not recorded which). These receptors originate from a woman in her 30s who had recovered from COVID-19.

The V call is TRBV7-3, the J call TRBJ2-1, with D perhaps matching TRBD1 (5 bases). The CDR3 contains 14 residues. CDR1 and CDR2 from the germline V gene are SGHTA and FQGTGA. V was trimmed by 0 bases and J by 13 bases, leaving 16 bases between them. The DNA of the CDR3 is TGTGCCAGCAGCTTAACGTTTGGGGCGGTCAAACAGTTCTTC. This gives the protein CASSLTFGAVKQFF.

V usage is TRBV6-2 or TRBV6-3 and J usage is TRBJ2-7; TRBD1 aligns across 12 bases. After removal of 0 bases from V and 1 base from J, the junction contained 7 bases not matched to a gene. Germline assignment: CDR1 MNHEY and CDR2 SVGEGT. The CDR3 is made up of 18 amino acids. CDR3 in DNA: TGTGCCAGCAGTTACTCGATGGGACAGGGGGCTTTATCCTACGAGCAGTACTTC. Amino acids: CASSYSMGQGALSYEQYF.

The V gene is TRBV3-1 (or the pseudogene TRBV3-2), the J gene TRBJ1-2, with 7 bases fitting TRBD1. Germline values: CDR1 LGHDT, CDR2 YNNKEL (reference sequence). Trimming at V came to 4 bases and at J to 1 base, leaving 12 bases not matched to a gene. The CDR3 totals 17 residues. The CDR3, as DNA: TGTGCCAGCAGCCTTCGGACAGGTCTGATAAATAACTATGGCTACACCTTC. It codes for CASSLRTGLINNYGYTF.

The gene calls are TRBV6-1 and TRBJ2-5; 10 bases are a match to TRBD1. The length of the CDR3 is 15 residues. The germline V gene encodes CDR1 MNHNS and CDR2 SASEGT. The V gene end was trimmed by 3 bases and the J gene end by 1 base; junction bases not matched to a gene: 2. The CDR3: CASSDRQGAQETQYF. The CDR3, as DNA: TGTGCCAGCAGTGATCGACAGGGGGCCCAAGAGACCCAGTACTTC.

The CDR3 nucleotides are TGTGCCACCAGTGATCCAGCGGGGGACTCCTACGAGCAGTACTTC. Protein sequence: CATSDPAGDSYEQYF. The chain recombines TRBV24-1 with TRBJ2-7; TRBD2 matches 8 bases. J was trimmed by 0 bases and V by 3 bases; bases with no gene match: 3. This CDR3 spans 15 amino acids. CDR1 and CDR2 from the germline V gene are KGHDR and SFDVKD.

The chain employs TRBV7-6 and TRBJ2-7, with TRBD1 identical over 7 bases. This CDR3 contains 15 residues. Trimming took 6 bases from V and 2 from J; bases not matched to a gene: 10. Germline V CDR1 and CDR2: SGHVS, FNYEAQ. CDR3 protein: CASSEPPGQAYEQYF. The CDR3 bases are TGTGCCAGCAGTGAACCTCCTGGACAGGCCTACGAGCAGTACTTC.

The gene calls are TRBV18 and TRBJ1-3; 9 positions match TRBD1. In germline, CDR1 is KGHSH, CDR2 LQKENI. With V trimmed by 4 bases and J by 4 bases, 8 bases remained unmatched. This CDR3 has 16 amino acids. CDR3 amino acids: CASSQSSGTGGNTIYF. Written as DNA, the CDR3 is TGTGCCAGCTCACAATCCTCCGGGACAGGGGGAAACACCATATATTTT.

This clone is a singleton in its sample. For the CDR3, the DNA is TGTGCCAGCAGCCCACAAACCTACGAGCAGTACTTC. Translating gives CASSPQTYEQYF. V usage is TRBV11-3 and J usage is TRBJ2-7, with D unresolved. CDR1 is SGHNT, CDR2 YENEEA, per germline. This CDR3 spans 12 amino acids. Trimming stripped 5 bases from V and 2 bases from J, with 7 bases between. Looking up the rest from reference TRBV11-3 and TRBJ2-7 gives the full variable domain: EAGVVQSPRYKIIEKKQPVAFWCNPISGHNTLYWYLQNLGQGPELLIRYENEEAVDDSQLPKDRFSAERLKGVDSTLKIQPAELGDSAVYLCASSPQTYEQYFGPGTRLTVT.

This chain connects TRBV7-3 to TRBJ2-5; 8 bases line up with TRBD1. V was clipped by 0 bases and J by 5 bases; unmatched bases: 5. The CDR3 is 15 residues long. Germline values: CDR1 SGHTA, CDR2 FQGTGA. The CDR3, as DNA: TGTGCCAGCAGCTTAACGGGGACAGGACGGGAGACCCAGTACTTC. As protein: CASSLTGTGRETQYF.

This clone was detected only once. This rearrangement joins TRBV5-1 to TRBJ1-3; D perhaps matches TRBD1 (5 bases). The CDR3 contains 15 residues. Germline CDR1 and CDR2: SGHRS and YFSETQ. Trimming removed 5 bases at V and 0 bases at J, with 12 bases between. As DNA, the CDR3 is TGCGCCAGCAGTTTCGACAGTCGCTCTGGAAACACCATATATTTT. Encoded protein: CASSFDSRSGNTIYF.